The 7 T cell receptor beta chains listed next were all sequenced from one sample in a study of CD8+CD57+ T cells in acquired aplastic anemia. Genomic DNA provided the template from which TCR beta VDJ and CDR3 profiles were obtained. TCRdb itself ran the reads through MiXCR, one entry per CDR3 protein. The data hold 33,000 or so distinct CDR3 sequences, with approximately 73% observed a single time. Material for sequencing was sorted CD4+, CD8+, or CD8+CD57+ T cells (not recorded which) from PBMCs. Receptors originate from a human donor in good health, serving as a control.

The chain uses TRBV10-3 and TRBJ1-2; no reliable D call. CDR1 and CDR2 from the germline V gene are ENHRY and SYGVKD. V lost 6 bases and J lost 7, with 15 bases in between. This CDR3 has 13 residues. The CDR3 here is CAISGPKQAGYTF. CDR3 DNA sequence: TGTGCCATCAGCGGGCCAAAGCAAGCTGGCTACACCTTC.

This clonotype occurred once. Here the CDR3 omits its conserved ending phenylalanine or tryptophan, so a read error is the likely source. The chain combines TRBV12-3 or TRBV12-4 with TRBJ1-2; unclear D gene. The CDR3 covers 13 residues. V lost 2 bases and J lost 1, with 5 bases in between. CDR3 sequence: CASSLKSNYGYTS. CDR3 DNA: TGTGCCAGCAGTTTAAAAAGTAACTATGGCTACACCTCC.

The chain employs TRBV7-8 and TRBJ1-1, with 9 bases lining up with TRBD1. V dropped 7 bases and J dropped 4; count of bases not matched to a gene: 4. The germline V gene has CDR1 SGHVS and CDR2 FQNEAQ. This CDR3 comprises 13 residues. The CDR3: CASNRGLTTEAFF. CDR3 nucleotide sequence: TGTGCCAGCAACAGGGGGCTTACCACTGAAGCTTTCTTT.

CDR3 sequence reads: CAISEVHEQFF. For the CDR3, the DNA is TGTGCCATCAGTGAGGTCCATGAGCAGTTCTTC. The rearrangement uses TRBV10-3 and TRBJ2-1, with no clear D. Trimming removed 2 bases at V and 8 bases at J, with 4 bases between. Per the germline V gene, CDR1 is ENHRY and CDR2 is SYGVKD. CDR3 length equals 11 residues.

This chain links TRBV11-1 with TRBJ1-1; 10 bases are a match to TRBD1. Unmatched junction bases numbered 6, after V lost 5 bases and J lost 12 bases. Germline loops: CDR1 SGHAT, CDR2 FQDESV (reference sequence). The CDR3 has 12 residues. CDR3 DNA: TGTGCCAGCAGCACCGGACAGGGGGGAACTTTCTTT. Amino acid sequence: CASSTGQGGTFF.

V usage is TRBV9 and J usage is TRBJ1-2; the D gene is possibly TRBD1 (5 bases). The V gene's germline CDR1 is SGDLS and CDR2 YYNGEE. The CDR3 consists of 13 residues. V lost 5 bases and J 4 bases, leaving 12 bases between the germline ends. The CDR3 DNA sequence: TGTGCCAGCAGTGGAGGGGTCGGCTATGGCTACACCTTC. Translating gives CASSGGVGYGYTF. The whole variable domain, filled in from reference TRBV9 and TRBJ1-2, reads DSGVTQTPKHLITATGQRVTLRCSPRSGDLSVYWYQQSLDQGLQFLIQYYNGEERAKGNILERFSAQQFPDLHSELNLSSLELGDSALYFCASSGGVGYGYTFGSGTRLTVV.

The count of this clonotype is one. The CDR3 region has the DNA TGTGCCAGCACCCCCTTGGATGGCTACACCTTC. Its protein is CASTPLDGYTF. V and J are TRBV2 and TRBJ1-2, with D unclear. The CDR3 contains 11 residues. V was cut by 7 bases and J by 6 bases, with 9 bases left in between. Germline V gives CDR1 SNHLY, CDR2 FYNNEI.